Below, one T cell receptor beta chain is given with its context. In germline, CDR1 is SGHRS, CDR2 YFSETQ. This CDR3 contains 15 residues. Trimming at V came to 4 bases and at J to 5 bases, leaving 7 bases not matched to a gene. This record belongs to a study of tumor-infiltrating lymphocytes in localized non-small cell lung cancer. The assay was immunoSEQ multiplex PCR, and TCRdb's table has in-frame clones only and misses some. This table has about 24,000 clones, around 64% appearing once. The sequence was collected from a human donor with non-small cell lung cancer. V and J are TRBV5-1 and TRBJ2-3; 10 nucleotides match TRBD2. The specimen was lung tumor tissue. The CDR3 here is CASSATSGEKDTQYF. The CDR3 bases are TGCGCCAGCAGCGCAACTAGCGGGGAGAAAGATACGCAGTATTTT.